The next 30 T cell receptor beta chains were all read from a single sample in a study of monozygotic twins with inflammatory bowel disease. TCRdb reprocessed the 5' RACE reads, keeping one entry per CDR3 protein, no DNA. The specimen's table records nearly 450,000 distinct CDR3 sequences. The sample comprised blood. The receptors come from a human donor with ulcerative colitis or Crohn's disease, or a healthy co-twin of an affected twin (not recorded which).

The V and J genes are TRBV20-1 and TRBJ2-6; TCRdb lists TRBD1, though no DNA is available to test this call. The CDR3 spans 16 residues. CDR1 DFQATT and CDR2 SNEGSKA come from the germline V gene (reference sequence). The CDR3 loop reads CSALGRGRSGANVLTF.

The chain has TRBV7-3 and TRBJ2-7; TCRdb outputs TRBD1, but without DNA this stays unchecked. Germline CDR1 SGHTA, CDR2 FQGTGA. The CDR3 runs to 13 residues. This CDR3 is CASSLTPADGQYF. Variable domain in full (rest from reference TRBV7-3 and TRBJ2-7): GAGVSQTPSNKVTEKGKYVELRCDPISGHTALYWYRQSLGQGPEFLIYFQGTGAADDSGLPNDRFFAVRPEGSVSTLKIQRTERGDSAVYLCASSLTPADGQYFGPGTRLTVT.

This chain connects TRBV15 to TRBJ2-7; TCRdb returns TRBD1, unconfirmable since there is no DNA. This CDR3 has 12 residues. Germline CDR1 and CDR2: LNHNV and YYDKDF (reference sequence). The CDR3: CATSRTGYEQYF.

V and J are TRBV21-1 and TRBJ2-2. TRBV21-1 is a known pseudogene. The CDR3 has 18 amino acids. This CDR3 is CASSKAHNAAIGPGELFF.

This sequence joins TRBV5-1 and TRBJ1-1. The CDR3 spans 12 residues. Germline V CDR1 and CDR2: SGHRS, YFSETQ. CDR3: CASSLEGYEAFF.

The genes are TRBV5-5 and TRBJ1-1. Germline V gene lookup returns CDR1 SGHKS and CDR2 YYEKEE (reference sequence). The CDR3 spans 15 residues. The CDR3 here is CASSLAHSLNTEAFF.

The rearrangement joins TRBV24-1 to TRBJ2-7; checking the TCRdb D call of TRBD1 is not possible without DNA. CDR1 KGHDR and CDR2 SFDVKD come from the germline V gene. There are 16 residues in the CDR3. The CDR3 region is CATSDGPLGETYEQYF.

The J gene is TRBJ2-1, the V gene TRBV7-9. In germline, CDR1 is SEHNR, CDR2 FQNEAQ (reference sequence). The CDR3 has 14 amino acids. CDR3: CASSLLSAYNEQFF.

The chain couples TRBV7-2 to TRBJ1-1; TCRdb indicates TRBD1, and absent DNA this call remains unverified. Germline loops: CDR1 SGHTA, CDR2 FQGNSA. This CDR3 is 15 amino acids long. The CDR3 spells CASSLRQGWSTEAFF.

The chain employs TRBV29-1 and TRBJ2-3. This CDR3 is 13 amino acids long. Germline V gives CDR1 SQVTM, CDR2 ANQGSEA. CDR3: CSVGRASTDTQYF.

V usage is TRBV5-4 and J usage is TRBJ2-1; no DNA is available, so the TRBD1 call from TCRdb remains unchecked. CDR1 and CDR2 (germline): SGHNT, YYREEE (reference sequence). This CDR3 spans 14 amino acids. The CDR3 loop reads CASSLDQGAGEQFF.

The gene calls are TRBV20-1 and TRBJ1-1; as DNA is missing, the TRBD1 call by TCRdb cannot be tested. The CDR3 is 14 residues long. Per germline, CDR1 DFQATT and CDR2 SNEGSKA (reference sequence). The CDR3 sequence: CSARQGASNTEAFF.

V usage is TRBV7-9 and J usage is TRBJ1-3; the TRBD1 assignment by TCRdb is unverifiable without DNA. The CDR3 runs to 13 residues. Looked up from germline, CDR1 is SEHNR and CDR2 is FQNEAQ (reference sequence). The CDR3 loop reads CASSEGAGNTIYF.

The chain employs TRBV18 and TRBJ2-7; TCRdb proposes TRBD1, but this gene call is untestable without DNA. Germline values: CDR1 KGHSH, CDR2 LQKENI. CDR3 length: 15 amino acids. The chain's CDR3 is CASSPARDSGYEQYF.

The V call is TRBV13, the J call TRBJ2-7. The germline V gene has CDR1 PRHDT and CDR2 FYEKMQ (reference sequence). This CDR3 comprises 14 residues. CDR3 sequence reads: CASSSNLPTHEQYF.

CDR3 loop: CASSLNPDLAKNMQYF. The chain recombines TRBV5-1 with TRBJ2-4; checking the TCRdb D call of TRBD1 is not possible without DNA. The CDR3 has 16 amino acids. Germline-derived CDR1 and CDR2 are SGHRS and YFSETQ.

The chain recombines TRBV5-1 with TRBJ2-3; TCRdb calls TRBD1, which cannot be checked without DNA. This CDR3 is 16 amino acids long. Germline loops: CDR1 SGHRS, CDR2 YFSETQ. This CDR3 is CASSLASGTRTDTQYF.

The chain has TRBV29-1 and TRBJ1-1; the TCRdb call, TRBD1, lacks DNA for checking. The CDR3 runs 12 residues. CDR1 and CDR2 from the germline V gene are SQVTM and ANQGSEA. The CDR3 spells CSGEDSQLEAFF.

The chain uses TRBV7-3 and TRBJ2-1; TCRdb picks TRBD2, but there is no DNA to check that call. Germline V gene data show CDR1 as SGHTA and CDR2 as FQGTGA. The CDR3 has 18 amino acids. Here the CDR3 reads CASSLSGPGGRAWNEQFF.

V usage is TRBV5-6 and J usage is TRBJ2-7; the D call of TRBD1 rests on TCRdb alone, since no DNA is present to check it. The CDR3 length is 13 residues. Germline loops: CDR1 SGHDT, CDR2 YYEEEE. CDR3 sequence reads: CASSRGTGEQQYF.

This chain uses TRBV18 with TRBJ1-2; TCRdb gives TRBD1 as the D gene, but with no DNA this cannot be confirmed. The CDR3 has 14 residues. Germline CDR1 is KGHSH and CDR2 is LQKENI. CDR3: CASSPNTGFGGYTF.

This chain connects TRBV6-5 to TRBJ2-2; TCRdb's D call, TRBD2, is unchecked because there is no DNA. The CDR3 is 16 residues long. Germline V lookup: CDR1 MNHEY, CDR2 SVGAGI. This CDR3 is CASSWGLAGDTGELFF.

V gene TRBV2 combines with J gene TRBJ1-1. CDR3 size: 13 residues. Germline V gives CDR1 SNHLY, CDR2 FYNNEI. This CDR3 is CASTLMVNTEAFF.

CDR3 sequence reads: CASSLFGGTGGNQPQHF. This chain connects TRBV7-2 to TRBJ1-5; TCRdb's assignment of TRBD1 cannot be checked, as there is no DNA. The CDR3 length is 17 residues. Germline V CDR1 and CDR2: SGHTA, FQGNSA.

The chain has TRBV2 and TRBJ2-1. Germline V lookup: CDR1 SNHLY, CDR2 FYNNEI. This CDR3 has 13 residues. CDR3: CASSVMPYNEQFF.

This chain uses TRBV7-6 with TRBJ2-5. Germline lookup yields CDR1 SGHVS and CDR2 FNYEAQ. The CDR3 consists of 13 residues. The CDR3 loop is CASSRQYQETQYF.

This chain connects TRBV14 to TRBJ2-6. Germline V CDR1 and CDR2: SGHDN, FVKESK. The CDR3 covers 15 residues. CDR3 protein: CASSPQFSGANVLTF.

This chain joins TRBV5-1 and TRBJ2-1; TCRdb's D call of TRBD1 is untestable without DNA. In germline, CDR1 is SGHRS, CDR2 YFSETQ. The length of the CDR3 is 14 residues. CDR3 residues: CASSKGDLWDEQFF.

The V call is TRBV29-1, the J call TRBJ1-2; the TCRdb call, TRBD1, lacks DNA for checking. Germline CDR1 and CDR2: SQVTM and ANQGSEA. The CDR3 covers 13 residues. The CDR3 loop is CSVEFHRLTEHTF.

V and J are TRBV18 and TRBJ1-6. The CDR3 covers 14 residues. From germline, CDR1 is KGHSH and CDR2 LQKENI. The CDR3 spells CASSPGVLNSPLHF. Filled out from reference TRBV18 and TRBJ1-6, the complete variable domain reads NAGVMQNPRHLVRRRGQEARLRCSPMKGHSHVYWYRQLPEEGLKFMVYLQKENIIDESGMPKERFSAEFPKEGPSILRIQQVVRGDSAAYFCASSPGVLNSPLHFGNGTRLTVT.